This entry describes one T cell receptor (beta chain). It has no known antigen specificity. Nothing much larger sits one base from this clone, and base qualities are not available. This record belongs to a study of control samples from healthy donors and cancer patients (dated by TCRdb to about 2020). The CDR1 and CDR2 encoded by the germline V gene are MGHDK and SYGVNS. The cysteine opens and the phenylalanine closes a CDR3 of 15 amino acids. Only the CDR3 portion is preserved as DNA: 45 bases, with reading frame beginning at the first base. V is trimmed back by 2 bases and J by 5 bases, and the junction contains 7 bases that no gene match accounts for. The library was made by the immunoSEQ multiplex PCR assay. TCRdb's version of the immuneACCESS table is confined to in-frame rearrangements and falls short of the full clone set. An unresolved V gene accounts for under half of the shortfall where checked; the remainder is of unknown origin. This sample gives some 150,000 clones in total; about 90% of them show up just once. The ten top clones hold less than 8.5% of the sample.

The chain is encoded by TRBV25-1 joined to TRBJ1-2, with 8 central nucleotides matching TRBD1. Input material: blood. This receptor was obtained from a man in his late teens or twenties in good health. The nucleotide sequence is given as TGTGCCAGCAGTGAAGACAGGGGAGGAGGGTATGGCTACACCTTC. The encoded protein is CASSEDRGGGYGYTF.